This entry is about one T cell receptor (beta chain). Its antigen is not known. CDR3 length: 17 amino acids. CDR1 and CDR2 from the germline V gene are SGHRS and YFSETQ. Unmatched junction bases numbered 16, after V lost 4 bases and J lost 7 bases. This specimen belongs to a study of blood T cells in healthy people across ages. Study-wide results and limits: Nothing was known about donor CMV status, and this possibly confounded expanded clonotype changes. Diversity estimates drawn from one million T cells were deemed underestimates. Researchers said unsorted PBMCs prevented a conclusive naive versus antigen-experienced comparison.

A second about 7 to 11 cycle PCR used barcoded and J-beta primers. TCRdb processed the 5' RACE reads anew with MiXCR; each CDR3 protein has one entry. The sample has approximately 800,000 distinct CDR3 sequences; 40% to 65% are singletons. The sample consisted of blood. This sequence originates from an elderly man in good health. V is TRBV5-1 and J is TRBJ2-5, with 10 bases matching TRBD1. The CDR3 DNA reads as TGCGCCAGCAGCGCTTCAAGGAGTGGGACAGGGGTTGGGACCCAGTACTTC. As protein: CASSASRSGTGVGTQYF. Full variable domain (outside the CDR3, taken from reference TRBV5-1 and TRBJ2-5): KAGVTQTPRYLIKTRGQQVTLSCSPISGHRSVSWYQQTPGQGLQFLFEYFSETQRNKGNFPGRFSGRQFSNSRSEMNVSTLELGDSALYLCASSASRSGTGVGTQYFGPGTRLLVL.